Below, 10 T cell receptor beta chains from the same sample are listed, as sequenced in a study of regulatory T cells in long-lasting Graves disease. The time point denotes: persistent/refractory GD, antithyroid drugs over 5 years with positive TRAb. The TCR library was prepared using RNA isolated from PBMCs. Building the TCR beta libraries relied on iRepertoire HTBI primers, and CDR3 regions underwent Arm-PCR. TCRdb recomputed calls from the multiplex PCR reads with MiXCR, one row per CDR3 protein. The sample has approximately 400,000 distinct CDR3 sequences, around a quarter seen once. The sample here was peripheral blood mononuclear cells (PBMCs), taken when the disease was refractory, from a patient treated with antithyroid drugs. Receptors were obtained from a female donor with Graves disease.

This clonotype was observed at least ten times. J is TRBJ1-2 and V is TRBV12-3 or TRBV12-4; TRBD1 aligns across 7 bases. The junction had 5 bases not matched to a gene; V was cut back by 8 bases and J by 2 bases. This CDR3 has 13 amino acids. Here the CDR3 reads CASHEGANYGYTF. CDR3 nucleotides: TGTGCCAGCCACGAGGGGGCCAACTATGGCTACACCTTC.

The chain employs TRBV7-6 and TRBJ2-7; 8 bases are shared with TRBD2. The CDR3 totals 20 residues. The V segment lost 5 bases and the J segment 7 bases; nucleotides outside the gene matches: 28. Germline V gene lookup returns CDR1 SGHVS and CDR2 FNYEAQ. The CDR3 reads CASSKRLAGVGGAVAGEQYF. The CDR3 DNA reads TGTGCCAGCAGCAAACGGCTAGCGGGCGTTGGTGGGGCCGTCGCTGGGGAGCAGTACTTC.

This clonotype was detected many times. The rearrangement uses TRBV6-5 and TRBJ1-1; D possibly corresponds to TRBD1 (6 bases). Trimming removed 2 bases from V and 1 base from J, with 14 bases in between. The CDR3 sequence is 16 residues long. Germline CDR1 and CDR2: MNHEY and SVGAGI. The CDR3 coding sequence is TGTGCCAGCAGTTACAACTCTGGGACAACGAACACTGAAGCTTTCTTT. As protein: CASSYNSGTTNTEAFF.

The chain is built from TRBV29-1 and TRBJ2-1, with 8 bases fitting TRBD2. This CDR3 region has 12 residues. Trimming at V came to 7 bases and at J to 9 bases, leaving 8 bases not matched to a gene. The germline CDR1 and CDR2 sequences are SQVTM and ANQGSEA. The CDR3 loop is CSALAGLGEQFF. In DNA, the CDR3 is TGCAGCGCCTTAGCGGGATTGGGTGAGCAGTTCTTC.

V and J are TRBV5-5 and TRBJ2-3; 8 bases fit TRBD2. Germline CDR1 SGHKS, CDR2 YYEKEE (reference sequence). V dropped 0 bases and J dropped 6; count of bases not matched to a gene: 6. CDR3 length: 15 amino acids. This CDR3 is CASSLGAGGGDTQYF. Here the CDR3 DNA reads TGTGCCAGCAGCTTGGGGGCGGGAGGAGGGGATACGCAGTATTTT.

This chain uses TRBV7-2 with TRBJ2-7; D uncertain. V was trimmed by 1 base and J by 8 bases, leaving 15 bases between them. Per the germline V gene, CDR1 is SGHTA and CDR2 is FQGNSA. The length of the CDR3 is 14 residues. The CDR3 protein is CASSLDFQDLKQYF. The CDR3, as DNA: TGTGCCAGCAGCTTAGATTTTCAGGATTTGAAGCAGTACTTC. Using reference TRBV7-2 and TRBJ2-7 for the parts outside the CDR3, the full variable domain is GAGVSQSPSNKVTEKGKDVELRCDPISGHTALYWYRQSLGQGLEFLIYFQGNSAPDKSGLPSDRFSAERTGGSVSTLTIQRTQQEDSAVYLCASSLDFQDLKQYFGPGTRLTVT.

The chain recombines TRBV30 with TRBJ2-6; tentative D call: TRBD1 (6 bases). This CDR3 is 16 amino acids long. Looked up from germline, CDR1 is GTSNPN and CDR2 is SVGIG (reference sequence). V was cut by 3 bases and J by 0 bases, with 12 bases left in between. CDR3 region: CAWRSPDSSGANVLTF. The CDR3 DNA reads TGTGCCTGGAGGTCCCCGGACAGCTCTGGGGCCAACGTCCTGACTTTC.

Only a few counts were recorded for this clonotype. This may stem from a read error, because a much larger clone lies one nucleotide away. Likely a read error: the CDR3 ends without its conserved phenylalanine or tryptophan. The rearrangement joins TRBV6-1 to TRBJ2-7, with 8 bases lining up with TRBD1. From germline, CDR1 is MNHNS and CDR2 SASEGT. The length of the CDR3 is 16 residues. The junction had 13 bases not matched to a gene; V was cut back by 6 bases and J by 3 bases. CDR3 coding DNA: TGTGCCAGCAGACCGACCGACAGGGGACAAGGCTACGAGCAGTACTCC. Amino acids: CASRPTDRGQGYEQYS.

The chain employs TRBV5-5 and TRBJ1-2, with 7 bases lining up with TRBD1. Germline-derived CDR1 and CDR2 are SGHKS and YYEKEE (reference sequence). The length of the CDR3 is 15 residues. Trimming cost V 5 bases and J 5 bases; bases outside gene matches: 12. The CDR3 loop reads CASSYKQGSGYGYTF. CDR3 coding DNA: TGTGCCAGCAGTTATAAACAGGGGAGTGGGTATGGCTACACCTTC.

This clonotype turned up a few times. The J gene is TRBJ2-7, the V gene TRBV3-1; 9 bases match TRBD2. Germline V lookup: CDR1 LGHDT, CDR2 YNNKEL (reference sequence). This CDR3 has 15 amino acids. The J segment lost 4 bases and the V segment lost 0 bases, leaving 4 bases of the junction unmatched. The CDR3 nucleotides are TGTGCCAGCAGCCAAGACGTAGCGGGGGTTTACGAGCAGTACTTC. It is translated as CASSQDVAGVYEQYF.